Following are 9 T cell receptor beta chains from one sample sequenced in a study of PD-L1 blockade in urothelial cancer. The assay was immunoSEQ multiplex PCR, and TCRdb's table has in-frame clones only and misses some. This sample yields roughly 21,000 clones, of which around 87% are seen a single time; around 15% belongs to the top ten. The sequencing here drew on PBMCs, taken around atezolizumab (anti-PD-L1) treatment. These TCRs come from a woman in her sixties with urothelial cancer.

The chain recombines TRBV7-9 with TRBJ1-5; D ambiguous. The CDR3 runs to 12 residues. V was shortened by 3 bases and J by 7 bases, with 7 bases between the two germline ends. CDR1 is SEHNR and CDR2 is FQNEAQ in the germline V gene (reference sequence). The CDR3 loop reads CASSFEGQPQHF. In nucleotides, the CDR3 is TGTGCCAGCAGCTTTGAGGGCCAGCCCCAGCATTTT.

The chain has TRBV28 and TRBJ1-4; 9 nucleotides agree with TRBD1. The CDR3 spans 16 residues. J was trimmed by 7 bases and V by 5 bases; bases with no gene match: 11. Germline V gene sequence: CDR1 MDHEN, CDR2 SYDVKM. CDR3 nucleotide sequence: TGTGCCAGCAGTACCTTTATTGGGACAGGGTTTGAAAAACTGTTTTTT. Translated, it gives CASSTFIGTGFEKLFF.

The chain links TRBV6-6 to TRBJ1-1; D is ambiguous. V lost 9 bases to trimming and J lost 6 bases, with 14 bases between them. The CDR3 runs to 12 residues. From germline, CDR1 is MNHNY and CDR2 SVGAGI (reference sequence). The CDR3 DNA is TGTGCCAGTCACATGAGCGGTGCTGAAGCTTTCTTT. Protein sequence: CASHMSGAEAFF.

The chain carries TRBV4-1 and TRBJ2-7, with 7 bases lining up with TRBD2. Trimming cost V 1 base and J 2 bases; bases outside gene matches: 5. Germline CDR1 MGHRA, CDR2 YSYEKL. This CDR3 comprises 15 residues. The CDR3 protein is CASSQGPGLTYEQYF. CDR3 bases: TGCGCCAGCAGCCAAGGGCCGGGACTAACCTACGAGCAGTACTTC.

The rearrangement joins TRBV5-1 to TRBJ2-7; unclear D gene. V was clipped by 2 bases and J by 0 bases, with 9 bases between them. CDR1 and CDR2 (germline): SGHRS, YFSETQ. The CDR3 is made up of 14 amino acids. The CDR3 DNA follows: TGCGCCAGCAGCTTTGCGACTTCCTCCTACGAGCAGTACTTC. This encodes CASSFATSSYEQYF.

J is TRBJ1-5 and V is TRBV7-8; 10 nucleotides agree with TRBD1. Germline V gives CDR1 SGHVS, CDR2 FQNEAQ. With V trimmed by 5 bases and J by 2 bases, 3 bases remained unmatched. The CDR3 is made up of 15 amino acids. CDR3: CASSIDRGRNQPQHF. In nucleotides, the CDR3 is TGTGCCAGCAGCATCGACAGGGGGCGCAATCAGCCCCAGCATTTT.

The V call is TRBV27, the J call TRBJ1-1; TRBD1 might be the D (5 bases). The ends were cut back, 4 bases at V and 5 bases at J, with 14 bases in the middle. Germline values: CDR1 MNHEY, CDR2 SMNVEV (reference sequence). This CDR3 has 14 residues. The CDR3 coding sequence is TGTGCCAGCAGTTGGGGCAGGGAGGGGACTGAAGCTTTCTTT. Its protein is CASSWGREGTEAFF.

The chain is built from TRBV5-1 and TRBJ1-1; D might be TRBD1 (5 bases). The CDR3 has 15 amino acids. The germline V gene has CDR1 SGHRS and CDR2 YFSETQ. V lost 5 bases, J lost 1 base, and 15 bases lay in between. The CDR3 here is CASRGRKGKNTEAFF. The CDR3 DNA is TGCGCCAGCAGGGGAAGAAAGGGGAAGAACACTGAAGCTTTCTTT.

The chain combines TRBV19 with TRBJ1-2; 9 bases line up with TRBD1. Germline CDR1 reads LNHDA; CDR2 reads SQIVND (reference sequence). The length of the CDR3 is 15 residues. V lost 7 bases and J lost 6; bases outside the gene matches: 12. CDR3 region: CASTSRDRVLDGYTF. CDR3 DNA sequence: TGTGCCAGTACAAGCCGGGACAGGGTTTTGGATGGCTACACCTTC. The whole variable domain, filled in from reference TRBV19 and TRBJ1-2, reads DGGITQSPKYLFRKEGQNVTLSCEQNLNHDAMYWYRQDPGQGLRLIYYSQIVNDFQKGDIAEGYSVSREKKESFPLTVTSAQKNPTAFYLCASTSRDRVLDGYTFGSGTRLTVV.